A selection of T cell receptor beta chains follows, all from one sample in a study of identical twins. From the 5' RACE reads, TCRdb called clonotypes with MiXCR, one entry per CDR3 protein. The table has 1,800,000 or so distinct CDR3 sequences, less than 40% seen once; the top ten hold over 0.25%. The specimen was cord blood. The receptors stem from a newborn girl in good health. Each CDR3 is given with its conserved first and last residue. A D gene is named only where the DNA matches it firmly. For some rows the clone size is stated as once, few or many, or as a class when expanded; others skip it.

few | . | TRBJ2-4 | TRBV9 | CASSVGVVMTKNIQYF | TGTGCCAGCAGCGTAGGGGTGGTGATGACCAAAAACATTCAGTACTTC
few | . | TRBJ1-2 | TRBV6-1 | CASSGGGRTNYGYTF | TGTGCCAGCAGTGGGGGCGGCAGGACTAACTATGGCTACACCTTC
. | TRBD2 | TRBJ2-3 | TRBV28 | CASSRGSGRGTDTQYF | TGTGCCAGCAGTCGTGGTAGCGGGAGAGGAACAGATACGCAGTATTTT
few | . | TRBJ2-1 | TRBV7-6 | CASRSDVRRRTYNEQFF | TGTGCCAGCAGGTCCGATGTAAGACGGAGGACCTACAATGAGCAGTTCTTC
few | TRBD2 | TRBJ2-7 | TRBV7-8 | CASSLATRLAASEQYF | TGTGCCAGCAGCTTGGCCACCCGGCTAGCGGCGAGTGAGCAGTACTTC
few | TRBD2 | TRBJ2-3 | TRBV7-2 | CASSLIGGGYTDTQYF | TGTGCCAGCAGCTTAATCGGGGGAGGGTACACAGATACGCAGTATTTT
. | . | TRBJ2-2 | TRBV3-1 | CASSQPGALTGELFF | TGTGCCAGCAGCCAACCGGGGGCCCTCACCGGGGAGCTGTTTTTT
. | . | TRBJ1-4 | TRBV7-9 | CASSLDLANEKLFF | TGTGCCAGCAGCTTAGATCTAGCTAATGAAAAACTGTTTTTT
once | . | TRBJ2-3 | TRBV20-1 | CSAVRFLWGTDTQYF | TGCAGTGCTGTTCGGTTCTTATGGGGCACAGATACGCAGTATTTT
few | . | TRBJ2-1 | TRBV5-5 | CASSQGGFSSYNEQFF | TGTGCCAGCAGCCAAGGGGGTTTCAGCTCCTACAATGAGCAGTTCTTC
few | . | TRBJ1-5 | TRBV21-1 | CASSKALQASNQPQHF | TGTGCCAGCAGCAAAGCCCTGCAGGCTAGCAATCAGCCCCAGCATTTT
many | . | TRBJ2-3 | TRBV5-1 | CASSLAPGSDTDTQYF | TGCGCCAGCAGCTTGGCTCCAGGGTCGGACACAGATACGCAGTATTTT
many | TRBD1 | TRBJ1-4 | TRBV29-1 | CSVERGQGAELFF | TGCAGCGTTGAAAGGGGACAGGGGGCCGAACTGTTTTTT
. | . | TRBJ2-1 | TRBV2 | CASGAGAAYNEQFF | TGTGCCAGCGGGGCGGGGGCGGCCTACAATGAGCAGTTCTTC
. | . | TRBJ2-7 | TRBV4-1 | CASSQVWGDRISSYEQYF | TGCGCCAGCAGCCAAGTGTGGGGCGACAGGATAAGCTCCTACGAGCAGTACTTC
few | . | TRBJ2-2 | TRBV3-1 | CASSQGLNTGELFF | TGTGCCAGCAGCCAGGGCCTTAACACCGGGGAGCTGTTTTTT
few | TRBD1 | TRBJ1-5 | TRBV5-6 | CASSITGVSNQPQHF | TGTGCCAGCAGCATAACAGGGGTGAGCAATCAGCCCCAGCATTTT
. | TRBD2 | TRBJ2-3 | TRBV12-3/TRBV12-4 | CASSFLAGRTDTQYF | TGTGCCAGCAGTTTTCTAGCGGGGCGCACAGATACGCAGTATTTT
few | . | TRBJ2-3 | TRBV15 | CATSRGGGDTQYF | TGTGCCACCAGCAGGGGAGGTGGAGATACGCAGTATTTT
. | . | TRBJ2-3 | TRBV9 | CASSVEARRTDTQYF | TGTGCCAGCAGCGTAGAGGCCAGGAGAACAGATACGCAGTATTTT
few | . | TRBJ2-5 | TRBV18 | CASSPPHGVYQETQYF | TGTGCCAGCTCACCACCGCACGGGGTGTACCAAGAGACCCAGTACTTC
. | . | TRBJ2-7 | TRBV6-6 | CASSAPGLPYEQYF | TGTGCCAGCAGCGCACCGGGACTTCCCTACGAGCAGTACTTC
few | . | TRBJ2-3 | TRBV18 | CASSPIRASSTDTQYF | TGTGCCAGCTCACCAATCCGGGCATCTAGCACAGATACGCAGTATTTT
. | . | TRBJ2-2 | TRBV20-1 | CSAMNGELFF | TGCAGTGCCATGAACGGGGAGCTGTTTTTT
. | . | TRBJ2-3 | TRBV3-1 | CASSLMGRASTDTQYF | TGTGCCAGCAGCCTAATGGGAAGGGCCAGCACAGATACGCAGTATTTT
. | . | TRBJ1-4 | TRBV12-3/TRBV12-4 | CASSLDTGGNEKLFF | TGTGCCAGCAGTTTAGACACGGGGGGTAATGAAAAACTGTTTTTT
few | . | TRBJ2-6 | TRBV30 | CAWSVGYSGANVLTF | TGTGCCTGGTCTGTTGGTTACTCTGGGGCCAACGTCCTGACTTTC
few | . | TRBJ2-4 | TRBV3-1 | CASSQGLWENIQYF | TGTGCCAGCAGCCAGGGGCTTTGGGAAAACATTCAGTACTTC
. | . | TRBJ2-3 | TRBV11-2 | CASRPGSLRTDTQYF | TGTGCCAGCAGGCCAGGGAGCTTAAGGACAGATACGCAGTATTTT
few | . | TRBJ2-7 | TRBV7-8 | CASSLPSGRGLSYEQYF | TGTGCCAGCAGCTTACCCTCGGGGAGGGGGCTATCCTACGAGCAGTACTTC
. | . | TRBJ1-2 | TRBV21-1 | CASSKPKAGDYGYTF | TGTGCCAGCAGCAAACCTAAGGCAGGGGACTATGGCTACACCTTC
. | TRBD2 | TRBJ2-1 | TRBV2 | CASRGPLAGVRDEQFF | TGTGCCAGCAGAGGACCTCTAGCGGGGGTTCGGGATGAGCAGTTCTTC
many | . | TRBJ1-2 | TRBV5-1 | CASSWQGNGYTF | TGCGCCAGCAGCTGGCAGGGAAATGGCTACACCTTC
. | . | TRBJ2-1 | TRBV3-1 | CASSLYSSDEQFF | TGTGCCAGCAGCCTCTATAGCAGCGATGAGCAGTTCTTC
. | TRBD1 | TRBJ1-1 | TRBV20-1 | CSARGQGFTEAFF | TGCAGTGCTAGGGGACAGGGATTCACTGAAGCTTTCTTT
. | . | TRBJ2-1 | TRBV3-1 | CASSSPRGPYNEQFF | TGTGCCAGCAGCTCACCGAGGGGCCCCTACAATGAGCAGTTCTTC
. | TRBD2 | TRBJ2-5 | TRBV14 | CASSQDWGTSGETQYF | TGTGCCAGCAGCCAAGATTGGGGGACTAGCGGAGAGACCCAGTACTTC
. | . | TRBJ2-7 | TRBV2 | CASSEEWSYEQYF | TGTGCCAGCAGTGAAGAATGGTCCTACGAGCAGTACTTC
many | . | TRBJ2-7 | TRBV28 | CASSLPHRDEQYF | TGTGCCAGCAGTTTACCCCACAGGGACGAGCAGTACTTC
. | TRBD1 | TRBJ2-7 | TRBV28 | CASWTGDYEQYF | TGTGCCAGCTGGACAGGGGACTACGAGCAGTACTTC
. | TRBD2 | TRBJ2-1 | TRBV20-1 | CSADQPGLAGNEQFF | TGCAGTGCTGACCAACCGGGACTAGCGGGCAATGAGCAGTTCTTC
. | TRBD2 | TRBJ2-7 | TRBV6-5 | CASSRTSAREQYF | TGTGCCAGCAGCCGCACTAGCGCTCGCGAGCAGTACTTC
few | . | TRBJ2-4 | TRBV20-1 | CSARTAGGGKNIQYF | TGCAGTGCTAGAACGGCAGGGGGAGGCAAAAACATTCAGTACTTC